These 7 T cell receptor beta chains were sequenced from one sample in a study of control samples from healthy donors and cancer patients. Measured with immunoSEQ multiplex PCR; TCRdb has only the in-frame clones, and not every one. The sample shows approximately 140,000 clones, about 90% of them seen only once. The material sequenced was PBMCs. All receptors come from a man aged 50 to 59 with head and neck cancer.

CDR3 amino acids: CSVESGQRGAQETQYF. CDR3 DNA sequence: TGCAGCGTTGAAAGTGGACAGCGGGGGGCCCAAGAGACCCAGTACTTC. This sequence joins TRBV29-1 and TRBJ2-5; TRBD2 matches 9 bases. With 2 bases clipped from V and 1 base from J, the junction kept 8 bases outside the gene matches. The length of the CDR3 is 16 residues. Germline V gives CDR1 SQVTM, CDR2 ANQGSEA.

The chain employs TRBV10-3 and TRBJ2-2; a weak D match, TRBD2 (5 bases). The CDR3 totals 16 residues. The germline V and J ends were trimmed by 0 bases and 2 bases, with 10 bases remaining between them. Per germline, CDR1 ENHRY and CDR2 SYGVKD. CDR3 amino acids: CAISESRATNTGELFF. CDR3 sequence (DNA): TGTGCCATCAGTGAGTCGAGGGCGACCAACACCGGGGAGCTGTTTTTT.

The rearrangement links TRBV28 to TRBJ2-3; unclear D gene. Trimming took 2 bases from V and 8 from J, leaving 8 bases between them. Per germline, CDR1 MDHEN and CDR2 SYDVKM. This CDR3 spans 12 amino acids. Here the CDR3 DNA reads TGTGCCAGCAGTTTAGTGGGTTCTACGCAGTATTTT. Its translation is CASSLVGSTQYF.

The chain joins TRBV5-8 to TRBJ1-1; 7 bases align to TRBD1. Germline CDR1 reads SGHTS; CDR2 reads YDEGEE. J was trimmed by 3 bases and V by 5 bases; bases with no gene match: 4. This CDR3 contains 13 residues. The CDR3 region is CASRYTGDTEAFF. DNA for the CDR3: TGTGCCAGCAGATATACAGGGGACACTGAAGCTTTCTTT.

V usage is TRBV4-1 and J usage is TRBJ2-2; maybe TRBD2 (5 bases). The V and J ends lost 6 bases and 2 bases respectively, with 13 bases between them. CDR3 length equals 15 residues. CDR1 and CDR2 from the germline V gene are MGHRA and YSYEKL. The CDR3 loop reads CASRREGGNTGELFF. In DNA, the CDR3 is TGCGCCAGCAGACGAGAGGGCGGAAACACCGGGGAGCTGTTTTTT.

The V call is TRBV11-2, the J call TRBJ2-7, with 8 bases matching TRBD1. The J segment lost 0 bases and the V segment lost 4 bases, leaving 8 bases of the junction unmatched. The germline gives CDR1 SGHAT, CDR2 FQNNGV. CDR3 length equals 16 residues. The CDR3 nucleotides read TGTGCCAGCAGCTCCCGGGACAGGAGTAACTCCTACGAGCAGTACTTC. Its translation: CASSSRDRSNSYEQYF. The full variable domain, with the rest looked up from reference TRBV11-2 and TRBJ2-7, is EAGVAQSPRYKIIEKRQSVAFWCNPISGHATLYWYQQILGQGPKLLIQFQNNGVVDDSQLPKDRFSAERLKGVDSTLKIQPAKLEDSAVYLCASSSRDRSNSYEQYFGPGTRLTVT.

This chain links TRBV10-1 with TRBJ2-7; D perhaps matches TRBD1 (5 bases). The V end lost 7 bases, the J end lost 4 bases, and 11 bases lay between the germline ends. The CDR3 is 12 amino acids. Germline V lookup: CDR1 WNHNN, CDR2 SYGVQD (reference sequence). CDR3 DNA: TGCGCCAGCATAGGGAAGGGGTACGAGCAGTACTTC. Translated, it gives CASIGKGYEQYF.